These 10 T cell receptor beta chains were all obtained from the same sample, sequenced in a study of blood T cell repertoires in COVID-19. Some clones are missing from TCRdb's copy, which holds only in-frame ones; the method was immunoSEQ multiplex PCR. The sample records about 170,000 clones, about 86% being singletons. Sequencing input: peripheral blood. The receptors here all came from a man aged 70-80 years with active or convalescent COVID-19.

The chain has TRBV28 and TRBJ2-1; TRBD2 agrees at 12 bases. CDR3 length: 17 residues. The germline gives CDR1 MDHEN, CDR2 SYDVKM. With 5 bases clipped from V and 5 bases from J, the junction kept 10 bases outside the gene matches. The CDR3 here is CASSNPGLAGVNNEQFF. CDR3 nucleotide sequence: TGTGCCAGCAGTAATCCGGGACTAGCGGGTGTTAACAATGAGCAGTTCTTC.

The DNA for the CDR3 is TGTGCCAGCATCCTGGGGGGGACTGGAAACACCATATATTTT. It is translated as CASILGGTGNTIYF. The chain carries TRBV6-6 and TRBJ1-3; TRBD1 is a possible D gene (5 bases). CDR1 MNHNY and CDR2 SVGAGI come from the germline V gene (reference sequence). The length of the CDR3 is 14 residues. V dropped 7 bases and J dropped 2 bases, with 12 bases sitting between them.

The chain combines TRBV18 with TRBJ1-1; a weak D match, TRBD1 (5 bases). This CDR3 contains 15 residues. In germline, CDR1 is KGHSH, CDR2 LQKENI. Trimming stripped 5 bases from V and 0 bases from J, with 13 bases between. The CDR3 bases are TGTGCCAGCTCAAGCCCCAGGGTGATGAACACTGAAGCTTTCTTT. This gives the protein CASSSPRVMNTEAFF.

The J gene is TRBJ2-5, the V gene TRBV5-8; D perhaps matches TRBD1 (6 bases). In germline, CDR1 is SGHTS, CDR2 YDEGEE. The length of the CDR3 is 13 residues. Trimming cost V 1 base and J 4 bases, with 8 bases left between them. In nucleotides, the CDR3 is TGTGCCAGCAGCTTGACAGGGCGAGAGACCCAGTACTTC. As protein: CASSLTGRETQYF. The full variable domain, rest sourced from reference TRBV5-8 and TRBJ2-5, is EAGVTQSPTHLIKTRGQQATLRCSPISGHTSVYWYQQALGLGLQFLLWYDEGEERNRGNFPPRFSGRQFPNYSSELNVNALELEDSALYLCASSLTGRETQYFGPGTRLLVL.

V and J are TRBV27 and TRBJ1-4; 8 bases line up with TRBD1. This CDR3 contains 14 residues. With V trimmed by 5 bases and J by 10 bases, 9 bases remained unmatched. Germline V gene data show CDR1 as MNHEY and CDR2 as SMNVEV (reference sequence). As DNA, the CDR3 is TGTGCCAGCAGTCGGACAGGGTCCTTAGGAAAACTGTTTTTT. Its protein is CASSRTGSLGKLFF.

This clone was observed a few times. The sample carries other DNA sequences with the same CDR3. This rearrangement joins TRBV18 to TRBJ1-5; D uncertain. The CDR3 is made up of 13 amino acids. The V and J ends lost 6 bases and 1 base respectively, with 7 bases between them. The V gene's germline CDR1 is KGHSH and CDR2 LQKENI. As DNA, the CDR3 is TGTGCCAGCTCTCCAGGCAGCAATCAGCCCCAGCATTTT. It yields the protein CASSPGSNQPQHF.

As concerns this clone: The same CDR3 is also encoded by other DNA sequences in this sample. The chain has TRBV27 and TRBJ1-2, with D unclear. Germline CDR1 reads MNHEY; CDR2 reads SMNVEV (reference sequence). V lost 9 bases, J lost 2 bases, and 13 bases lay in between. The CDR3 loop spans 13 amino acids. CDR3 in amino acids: CASSLRENYGYTF. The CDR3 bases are TGTGCCAGTTCCCTTCGAGAGAACTATGGCTACACCTTC.

CDR3 in DNA: TGTGCCAGCAGGGACAGGGGGCGGGGGGAGACCCAGTACTTC. It translates to CASRDRGRGETQYF. The rearrangement uses TRBV6-5 and TRBJ2-5; 11 positions agree with TRBD1. Looked up from germline, CDR1 is MNHEY and CDR2 is SVGAGI. The V segment lost 6 bases and the J segment 5 bases; nucleotides outside the gene matches: 5. The CDR3 has 14 residues.

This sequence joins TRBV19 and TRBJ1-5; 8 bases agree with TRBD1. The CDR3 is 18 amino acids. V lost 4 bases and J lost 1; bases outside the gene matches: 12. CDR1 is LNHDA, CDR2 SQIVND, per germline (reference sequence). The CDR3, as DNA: TGTGCCAGTAGTAGGAAGACAGGGGATCGTTTCAGCAATCAGCCCCAGCATTTT. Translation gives CASSRKTGDRFSNQPQHF.

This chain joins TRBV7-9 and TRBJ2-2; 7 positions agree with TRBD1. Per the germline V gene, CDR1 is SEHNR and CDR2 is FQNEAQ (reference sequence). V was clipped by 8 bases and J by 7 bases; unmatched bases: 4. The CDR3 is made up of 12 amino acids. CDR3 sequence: CASEGAGGELFF. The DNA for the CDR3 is TGTGCCAGCGAGGGGGCTGGCGGGGAGCTGTTTTTT.